This TCR beta chain originates from a study of PD-1 blockade in classical Hodgkin lymphoma. Per germline, CDR1 SGHRS and CDR2 YFSETQ. The CDR3 is made up of 16 amino acids. Trimming cost V 4 bases and J 2 bases, with 17 bases left between them. The repertoire was sequenced with immunoSEQ multiplex PCR; TCRdb's copy has only in-frame clones and lacks some. The table records roughly 140,000 clones, about 81% of them present only once. The study's findings and limits: Diversity in CD4+ TCRs, unlike that measured in CD8+ TCRs, had risen significantly by C4D1. Some patients began nivolumab under 1 year after ASCT. These patients were excluded from later analyses.

Relapses following autologous stem cell transplantation were seen in all patients, with brentuximab vedotin exposure varying. Classifying best responses yielded complete response, partial response or progressive disease. Note on this clone: The antigen is unknown.

This specimen consisted of peripheral blood mononuclear cells (PBMCs), obtained before the second cycle of nivolumab. The chain links TRBV5-1 to TRBJ2-3, with TRBD2 as a possible D gene (6 bases). The source of this sequence is a human donor with classical Hodgkin lymphoma. CDR3 bases: TGCGCCAGCAGCCCCCCCGGAGGGAGCTACACAGATACGCAGTATTTT. It is translated as CASSPPGGSYTDTQYF.